The 12 T cell receptor beta chains given below trace back to one sample, sequenced in a study of T cell changes during pregnancy in multiple sclerosis. Libraries were prepared by immunoSEQ multiplex PCR; TCRdb keeps only in-frame clonotypes and omits some of them. Of more than 55,000 clones in the sample, about nine tenths were seen once. The sample here was peripheral blood, taken in the second trimester of pregnancy. These receptors came from a female donor with multiple sclerosis, enrolled in a pregnancy study.

Only one count was recorded for this clone. The V and J genes are TRBV5-5 and TRBJ1-6; TRBD1 matches 8 bases. Per the germline V gene, CDR1 is SGHKS and CDR2 is YYEKEE (reference sequence). Unmatched junction bases numbered 4, after V lost 2 bases and J lost 6 bases. The CDR3 consists of 15 residues. CDR3 nucleotide sequence: TGTGCCAGCAGCTTTGGCGACAGGGGTAATTCACCCCTCCACTTT. This translates into CASSFGDRGNSPLHF. Together with reference TRBV5-5 and TRBJ1-6, the CDR3 gives the full variable domain: DAGVTQSPTHLIKTRGQQVTLRCSPISGHKSVSWYQQVLGQGPQFIFQYYEKEERGRGNFPDRFSARQFPNYSSELNVNALLLGDSALYLCASSFGDRGNSPLHFGNGTRLTVT.

V usage is TRBV11-1 and J usage is TRBJ1-1, with 7 bases that match TRBD1. The CDR3 contains 15 residues. Per germline, CDR1 SGHAT and CDR2 FQDESV (reference sequence). Trimming took 1 base from V and 4 from J; bases not matched to a gene: 6. The CDR3 sequence: CASSLGQTGSTEAFF. CDR3 bases: TGTGCCAGCAGCTTAGGCCAGACAGGGAGCACTGAAGCTTTCTTT.

The chain joins TRBV5-1 to TRBJ2-1; weak D call: TRBD2 (5 bases). CDR1 is SGHRS, CDR2 YFSETQ, per germline. The CDR3 extends over 15 amino acids. V lost 0 bases, J lost 10 bases, and 17 bases lay in between. CDR3 sequence (DNA): TGCGCCAGCAGCTTGGAAGTCTTATCAGCGGTAGAGCAGTTCTTC. Residues: CASSLEVLSAVEQFF.

The chain joins TRBV5-6 to TRBJ2-1; a weak D match, TRBD1 (5 bases). V lost 6 bases to trimming and J lost 8 bases, with 12 bases between them. From germline, CDR1 is SGHDT and CDR2 YYEEEE. The CDR3 is made up of 12 amino acids. The CDR3 region has the DNA TGTGCCAGCAACCAGGGATACCATGAGCAGTTCTTC. As protein: CASNQGYHEQFF.

The genes are TRBV20-1 and TRBJ2-3; D perhaps matches TRBD1 (6 bases). The CDR3 is 11 residues long. Trimming pared 6 bases from V and 6 bases from J, leaving 10 bases between. Germline CDR1 reads DFQATT; CDR2 reads SNEGSKA (reference sequence). The DNA of the CDR3 is TGCAGTGCCCATACAGGGGATACGCAGTATTTT. Translated, it gives CSAHTGDTQYF.

The chain joins TRBV5-4 to TRBJ2-5; 10 nucleotides align to TRBD2. CDR1 is SGHNT and CDR2 is YYREEE in the germline V gene (reference sequence). The CDR3 runs 16 residues. Losses at the gene ends were 0 bases for V and 5 bases for J; bases not matched to a gene: 7. DNA of the CDR3: TGTGCCAGCAGCTTGGCAGAGCGGGGGGGCCGGGAGACCCAGTACTTC. Protein: CASSLAERGGRETQYF.

The rearrangement uses TRBV27 and TRBJ1-2, with 9 bases aligning to TRBD1. CDR1 MNHEY and CDR2 SMNVEV come from the germline V gene (reference sequence). This CDR3 contains 15 residues. V lost 5 bases, J lost 0 bases, and 4 bases stayed unmatched. CDR3 nucleotide sequence: TGTGCCAGCAGTCCGGGACAGGGAGCTAACTATGGCTACACCTTC. Translated, it gives CASSPGQGANYGYTF.

The CDR3 nucleotides read TGTGCCAGCAGTCCGGGACAGGGAGGTGGCTACACCTTC. Translating gives CASSPGQGGGYTF. The rearrangement uses TRBV28 and TRBJ1-2; 9 positions agree with TRBD1. The CDR3 extends over 13 amino acids. The J segment lost 7 bases and the V segment lost 5 bases, leaving 5 bases of the junction unmatched. CDR1 and CDR2 (germline): MDHEN, SYDVKM.

This chain links TRBV7-9 with TRBJ1-2; D is uncertain. This CDR3 spans 13 amino acids. Germline V gene lookup returns CDR1 SEHNR and CDR2 FQNEAQ (reference sequence). Trimming removed 1 base from V and 8 bases from J, with 11 bases in between. The CDR3 DNA is TGTGCCAGCAGCTTAGAAAGGACGGGAGGCTACACCTTC. Translation: CASSLERTGGYTF. Filled out from reference TRBV7-9 and TRBJ1-2, the complete variable domain reads DTGVSQNPRHKITKRGQNVTFRCDPISEHNRLYWYRQTLGQGPEFLTYFQNEAQLEKSRLLSDRFSAERPKGSFSTLEIQRTEQGDSAMYLCASSLERTGGYTFGSGTRLTVV.

The rearrangement links TRBV4-1 to TRBJ2-1; D perhaps matches TRBD1 (5 bases). Germline V CDR1 and CDR2: MGHRA, YSYEKL. The CDR3 spans 14 residues. The V end was cut by 9 bases, the J end by 0 bases, with 12 bases between. The CDR3 spells CASSTGSSYNEQFF. The CDR3, as DNA: TGCGCCAGTTCTACAGGCAGCTCCTACAATGAGCAGTTCTTC.

This clone was seen once. The chain recombines TRBV30 with TRBJ2-5; tentatively, D is TRBD1 (5 bases). The CDR3 is 13 amino acids. Deletions cut 2 bases from V and 6 bases from J, with 13 bases between. Germline V CDR1 and CDR2: GTSNPN, SVGIG (reference sequence). CDR3 DNA: TGTGCCTGGAGTTATGGACATCGGAAGACCCAGTACTTC. Its translation is CAWSYGHRKTQYF.

The genes are TRBV18 and TRBJ2-5; TRBD2 is a possible D gene (6 bases). The CDR3 sequence is 16 residues long. Germline-derived CDR1 and CDR2 are KGHSH and LQKENI. V gave up 1 base and J gave up 5 bases, with 17 bases separating them. CDR3 sequence reads: CASSPLQALRGETQYF. The CDR3 DNA follows: TGTGCCAGCTCACCACTACAGGCCCTCCGGGGGGAGACCCAGTACTTC.